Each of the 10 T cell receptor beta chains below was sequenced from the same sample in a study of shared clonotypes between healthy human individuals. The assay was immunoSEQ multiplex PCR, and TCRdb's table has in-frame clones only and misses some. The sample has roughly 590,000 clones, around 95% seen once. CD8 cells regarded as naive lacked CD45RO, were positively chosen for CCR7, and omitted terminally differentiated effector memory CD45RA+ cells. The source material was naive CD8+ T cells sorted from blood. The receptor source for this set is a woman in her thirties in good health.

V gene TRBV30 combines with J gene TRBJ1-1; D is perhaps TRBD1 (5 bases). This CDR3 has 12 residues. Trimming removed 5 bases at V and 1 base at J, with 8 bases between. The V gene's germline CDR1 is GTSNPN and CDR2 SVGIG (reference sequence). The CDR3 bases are TGTGCCTGGGGTGGGGGGAACACTGAAGCTTTCTTT. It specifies CAWGGGNTEAFF.

The CDR3 loop is CASSPGRPPYEQYF. The CDR3 bases are TGTGCCAGCAGCCCCGGCCGCCCCCCCTACGAGCAGTACTTC. This chain connects TRBV7-2 to TRBJ2-7; D is undetermined. The CDR3 extends over 14 amino acids. Germline CDR1 SGHTA, CDR2 FQGNSA. The ends were cut back, 5 bases at V and 2 bases at J, with 13 bases in the middle.

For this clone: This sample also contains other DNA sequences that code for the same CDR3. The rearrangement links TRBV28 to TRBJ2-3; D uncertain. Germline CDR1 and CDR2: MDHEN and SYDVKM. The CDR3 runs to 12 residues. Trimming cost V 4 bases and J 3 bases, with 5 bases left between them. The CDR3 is CASSSITDTQYF. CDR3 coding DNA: TGTGCCAGCAGTTCAATTACAGATACGCAGTATTTT.

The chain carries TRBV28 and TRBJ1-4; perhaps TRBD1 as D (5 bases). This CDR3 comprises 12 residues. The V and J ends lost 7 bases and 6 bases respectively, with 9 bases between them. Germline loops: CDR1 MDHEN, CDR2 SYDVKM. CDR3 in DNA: TGTGCCAGCATGGGGGATTATGAAAAACTGTTTTTT. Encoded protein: CASMGDYEKLFF.

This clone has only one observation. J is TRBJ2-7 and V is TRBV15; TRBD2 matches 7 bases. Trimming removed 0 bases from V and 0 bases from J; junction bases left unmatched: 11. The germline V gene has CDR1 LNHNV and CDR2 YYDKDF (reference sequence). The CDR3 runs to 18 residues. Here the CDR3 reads CATSRDHPAGESSYEQYF. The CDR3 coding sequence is TGTGCCACCAGCAGAGACCATCCCGCGGGGGAGAGCTCCTACGAGCAGTACTTC.

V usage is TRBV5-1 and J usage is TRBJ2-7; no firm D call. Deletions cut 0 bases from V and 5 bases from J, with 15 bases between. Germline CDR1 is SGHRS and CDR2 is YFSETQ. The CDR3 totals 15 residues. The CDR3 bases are TGCGCCAGCAGCTTGGTGGTCGGTTTAGGCGACGAGCAGTACTTC. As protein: CASSLVVGLGDEQYF.

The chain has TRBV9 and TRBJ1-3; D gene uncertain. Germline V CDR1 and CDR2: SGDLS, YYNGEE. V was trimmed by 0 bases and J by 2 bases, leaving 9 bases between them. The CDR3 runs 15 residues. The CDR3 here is CASSVDSIAGNTIYF. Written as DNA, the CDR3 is TGTGCCAGCAGCGTAGACAGCATCGCTGGAAACACCATATATTTT.

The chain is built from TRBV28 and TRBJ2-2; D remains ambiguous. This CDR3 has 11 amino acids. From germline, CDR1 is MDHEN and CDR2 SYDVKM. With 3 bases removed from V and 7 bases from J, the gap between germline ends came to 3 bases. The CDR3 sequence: CASSFFGELFF. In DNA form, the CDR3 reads TGTGCCAGCAGTTTCTTCGGGGAGCTGTTTTTT.

This CDR3 is CASSLVAASYEQYF. CDR3 DNA sequence: TGTGCCAGCAGCTTAGTAGCGGCCTCCTACGAGCAGTACTTC. The gene calls are TRBV7-8 and TRBJ2-7; D is possibly TRBD2 (6 bases). The CDR3 is made up of 14 amino acids. V shed 1 base and J shed 0 bases, with 7 bases lying between them. CDR1 and CDR2 from the germline V gene are SGHVS and FQNEAQ.

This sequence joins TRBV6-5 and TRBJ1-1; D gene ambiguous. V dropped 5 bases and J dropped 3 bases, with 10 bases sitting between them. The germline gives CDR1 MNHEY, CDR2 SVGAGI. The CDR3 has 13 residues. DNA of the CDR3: TGTGCCAGCAGTGAACGGGCCCACACTGAAGCTTTCTTT. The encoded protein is CASSERAHTEAFF.